This passage covers 11 T cell receptor beta chains from one sample sequenced in a study of control samples from healthy donors and cancer patients. Clones were sequenced by immunoSEQ multiplex PCR, and TCRdb holds only the in-frame ones, with some missing. The table lists about 130,000 clones, 92% of them singletons, with about 1.9% in the top ten. The material sequenced was blood. The source of these receptors is a woman in her forties or fifties in good health.

The chain combines TRBV20-1 with TRBJ1-2; possibly TRBD1 for D (5 bases). The germline CDR1 and CDR2 sequences are DFQATT and SNEGSKA (reference sequence). V was trimmed by 3 bases and J by 2 bases, leaving 13 bases between them. This CDR3 spans 14 amino acids. In DNA form, the CDR3 reads TGCAGTGCTAGTCTCGGTCGGGGCAACTATGGCTACACCTTC. Translating it yields CSASLGRGNYGYTF.

The chain has TRBV2 and TRBJ1-5, with TRBD1 matching 9 bases. J gave up 2 bases and V 6 bases, and 5 bases lay outside the gene matches. Germline V gene lookup returns CDR1 SNHLY and CDR2 FYNNEI. This CDR3 is built from 15 residues. The CDR3 DNA follows: TGTGCCAGCAGAGGGGACAGGGCTGGCAATCAGCCCCAGCATTTT. This gives the protein CASRGDRAGNQPQHF.

The CDR3 is CASRHRPPGRALNEQFF. The DNA for the CDR3 is TGTGCCAGCAGACACCGACCCCCCGGGAGGGCCCTGAATGAGCAGTTCTTC. V gene TRBV27 combines with J gene TRBJ2-1, with 8 positions matching TRBD2. The CDR3 spans 17 residues. The germline CDR1 and CDR2 sequences are MNHEY and SMNVEV (reference sequence). Unmatched junction bases numbered 17, after V lost 6 bases and J lost 7 bases.

The V gene is TRBV10-3, the J gene TRBJ2-1; perhaps TRBD2 as D (5 bases). V was trimmed by 6 bases and J by 7 bases, leaving 10 bases between them. This CDR3 is built from 12 residues. Germline V CDR1 and CDR2: ENHRY, SYGVKD. Written as DNA, the CDR3 is TGTGCCATCAGGGTCCCGGGGAATGAGCAGTTCTTC. This encodes CAIRVPGNEQFF.

The J gene is TRBJ1-2, the V gene TRBV7-9; maybe TRBD1 (6 bases). This CDR3 is built from 14 residues. Trimming pared 0 bases from V and 4 bases from J, leaving 9 bases between. Germline V lookup: CDR1 SEHNR, CDR2 FQNEAQ (reference sequence). Here the CDR3 reads CASSLAGGLYGYTF. In DNA, the CDR3 is TGTGCCAGCAGCTTAGCGGGGGGCCTCTATGGCTACACCTTC.

The chain is built from TRBV7-9 and TRBJ2-7; 7 positions match TRBD1. This CDR3 spans 13 amino acids. Germline lookup yields CDR1 SEHNR and CDR2 FQNEAQ (reference sequence). J lost 2 bases, V lost 2 bases, and 0 bases had no gene match. CDR3 loop: CASSLQGAYEQYF. CDR3 DNA: TGTGCCAGCAGCTTACAGGGGGCCTACGAGCAGTACTTC.

The CDR3 reads CASSLGGTAGAFF. The CDR3 nucleotides read TGTGCCAGCAGCTTAGGAGGGACCGCGGGAGCTTTCTTT. The genes are TRBV11-2 and TRBJ1-1; possible D gene TRBD1, 5 bases. Trimming stripped 1 base from V and 10 bases from J, with 13 bases between. Germline lookup yields CDR1 SGHAT and CDR2 FQNNGV. The CDR3 loop spans 13 amino acids. The whole variable domain, remainder taken from reference TRBV11-2 and TRBJ1-1, is EAGVAQSPRYKIIEKRQSVAFWCNPISGHATLYWYQQILGQGPKLLIQFQNNGVVDDSQLPKDRFSAERLKGVDSTLKIQPAKLEDSAVYLCASSLGGTAGAFFGQGTRLTVV.

This rearrangement joins TRBV18 to TRBJ2-3; weak D call: TRBD2 (6 bases). This CDR3 is 14 amino acids long. Germline V gene data show CDR1 as KGHSH and CDR2 as LQKENI. Trimming cost V 5 bases and J 8 bases, with 17 bases left between them. CDR3 residues: CASSDIGTYGTQYF. The DNA of the CDR3 is TGTGCCAGCTCAGACATCGGGACTTACGGTACGCAGTATTTT. The full variable domain, in which reference TRBV18 and TRBJ2-3 provide the parts outside the CDR3, is NAGVMQNPRHLVRRRGQEARLRCSPMKGHSHVYWYRQLPEEGLKFMVYLQKENIIDESGMPKERFSAEFPKEGPSILRIQQVVRGDSAAYFCASSDIGTYGTQYFGPGTRLTVL.

The chain has TRBV24-1 and TRBJ1-5; 7 bases match TRBD1. Germline-derived CDR1 and CDR2 are KGHDR and SFDVKD. The CDR3 covers 16 residues. Germline trimming cut 8 bases from V and 3 bases from J; bases unmatched to any gene: 12. CDR3 coding DNA: TGTGCCACCACCCGACAGGGAACAGGTGTCAATCAGCCCCAGCATTTT. Its protein is CATTRQGTGVNQPQHF.

The CDR3 sequence is CASSMPGQGWTEAFF. The CDR3 DNA is TGTGCCAGCAGCATGCCGGGACAGGGGTGGACTGAAGCTTTCTTT. The rearrangement joins TRBV11-2 to TRBJ1-1; 10 positions match TRBD1. The V and J ends lost 5 bases and 5 bases, in that order; junction bases with no gene match: 8. From germline, CDR1 is SGHAT and CDR2 FQNNGV. The CDR3 loop spans 15 amino acids. The variable domain in full, with the rest retrieved from reference TRBV11-2 and TRBJ1-1, is EAGVAQSPRYKIIEKRQSVAFWCNPISGHATLYWYQQILGQGPKLLIQFQNNGVVDDSQLPKDRFSAERLKGVDSTLKIQPAKLEDSAVYLCASSMPGQGWTEAFFGQGTRLTVV.

The sample holds one count of this clone. This chain joins TRBV7-9 and TRBJ1-1; D is possibly TRBD1 (5 bases). V lost 6 bases, J lost 2 bases, and 16 bases lay in between. Germline lookup yields CDR1 SEHNR and CDR2 FQNEAQ (reference sequence). The length of the CDR3 is 15 residues. The CDR3: CASRIVSGVNTEAFF. Written as DNA, the CDR3 is TGTGCCAGCAGGATAGTCTCGGGGGTAAACACTGAAGCTTTCTTT.